A selection of T cell receptor beta chains follows, all from one sample in a study of post-analysis software for immune sequencing data. In TCRdb, the PCR reads were re-called with MiXCR into one record per CDR3 protein. Counted here are more than 500,000 distinct CDR3 sequences, under 40% occurring once; the ten biggest clones make up about 6%. Sequenced: blood. The receptor source for this set is a girl between 2 and 17 years old with multiple sclerosis. Both conserved end residues are part of each CDR3. D genes are given only for firm matches. Size values are once, few and many counts, or a class for expanded clones, and some rows have none.

DNA: TGTGCCAGCAGTGAAGGGTGGCAAGGGTACGAGCAGTACTTC; CDR3: CASSEGWQGYEQYF; J: TRBJ2-7; D: NA; size: NA; V: TRBV6-1
DNA: TGTGCCAGCAGTTACTCGCCCTCCACAGATACGCAGTATTTT; CDR3: CASSYSPSTDTQYF; J: TRBJ2-3; D: NA; size: NA; V: TRBV6-5
DNA: TGTGCCAGCAGCCCCTACCACACTAGCGGGAACAATGAGCAGTTCTTC; CDR3: CASSPYHTSGNNEQFF; J: TRBJ2-1; D: TRBD2; size: many; V: TRBV6-2/TRBV6-3
DNA: TGTGCCAGCAGCTTAGGGGGCCAGTTTGGCTACACCTTC; CDR3: CASSLGGQFGYTF; J: TRBJ1-2; D: NA; size: NA; V: TRBV11-2
DNA: TGTGCCAGCAGCGCGGGACAGTACAATGAGCAGTTCTTC; CDR3: CASSAGQYNEQFF; J: TRBJ2-1; D: NA; size: few; V: TRBV7-9
DNA: TGCAGTGCTAGAGCCCCCGGGACTCCTAGATACAATGAGCGGTTCTTC; CDR3: CSARAPGTPRYNERFF; J: TRBJ2-1; D: NA; size: NA; V: TRBV20-1
DNA: TGTGCCAACACCCCGGGGTCCCGGGGCAATCAGCCCCAGCATTTT; CDR3: CANTPGSRGNQPQHF; J: TRBJ1-5; D: NA; size: NA; V: TRBV28
DNA: TGTGCCAGCAGCGTATATGGGGACAGTGGGGAGCTGTTTTTT; CDR3: CASSVYGDSGELFF; J: TRBJ2-2; D: TRBD1; size: NA; V: TRBV9
DNA: TGTGCCAGCAGCGCCGGGGCATTACACTCTGGAAACACCATATATTTT; CDR3: CASSAGALHSGNTIYF; J: TRBJ1-3; D: NA; size: few; V: TRBV13
DNA: TGTGCCATCAGTCCCGGGACAGGGACCGCCGTCGAGCAGTACTTC; CDR3: CAISPGTGTAVEQYF; J: TRBJ2-7; D: TRBD1; size: NA; V: TRBV10-3
DNA: TGTGCCAGCAGTCGACTAGCGGGGGGCTCTGGGGCCAACGTCCTGACTTTC; CDR3: CASSRLAGGSGANVLTF; J: TRBJ2-6; D: TRBD2; size: many; V: TRBV7-6
DNA: TGTGCCAGCAGCCAAGACCCACTAGGGACCCAGTACTTC; CDR3: CASSQDPLGTQYF; J: TRBJ2-5; D: NA; size: NA; V: TRBV14
DNA: TGCAGTGCCCAGTCGGCGACAAGGAACACCGGGGAGCTGTTTTTT; CDR3: CSAQSATRNTGELFF; J: TRBJ2-2; D: NA; size: few; V: TRBV20-1
DNA: TGCAGTGCTAGAGATCCCACCCCACAGAATGCGAAGACCCAGTACTTC; CDR3: CSARDPTPQNAKTQYF; J: TRBJ2-5; D: NA; size: many; V: TRBV20-1
DNA: TGTGCCACCAGCTCTGCGGAAATCCACTCCTACGAGCAGTACTTC; CDR3: CATSSAEIHSYEQYF; J: TRBJ2-7; D: NA; size: NA; V: TRBV6-1
DNA: TGTGCCAGCAGCCGTACCGGGACTAGAAACGAGCAGTACTTC; CDR3: CASSRTGTRNEQYF; J: TRBJ2-7; D: TRBD2; size: few; V: TRBV7-3
DNA: TGTGCCAGCAGCTCAGAGGGGGGCAGCGGGGAGCTGTTTTTT; CDR3: CASSSEGGSGELFF; J: TRBJ2-2; D: NA; size: few; V: TRBV7-3
DNA: TGTGCCAGCAGCCCAACTAAGACCAAAGGCGGGACCCAGTACTTC; CDR3: CASSPTKTKGGTQYF; J: TRBJ2-5; D: NA; size: NA; V: TRBV12-3/TRBV12-4
DNA: TGCGCCAGCAGCCAAGTCATCGGGCCGGGGGTGGCAGATACGCAGTATTTT; CDR3: CASSQVIGPGVADTQYF; J: TRBJ2-3; D: NA; size: NA; V: TRBV4-1
DNA: TGTGCCAGCAGTGAAGACCGACTAGCGGGGTGGGGACCTCTTGAAGAGACCCAGTACTTC; CDR3: CASSEDRLAGWGPLEETQYF; J: TRBJ2-5; D: TRBD2; size: NA; V: TRBV2
DNA: TGCGCCAGCAGCCTAGGACTCCGTGAGAGGACTGAGCAGTTCTTC; CDR3: CASSLGLRERTEQFF; J: TRBJ2-1; D: NA; size: many; V: TRBV5-1
DNA: TGTGCCAGCAGCCGGAGGGAGAAAGGGGTTTTAGTCAAGGACTATGGCTACACCTTC; CDR3: CASSRREKGVLVKDYGYTF; J: TRBJ1-2; D: NA; size: NA; V: TRBV21-1
DNA: TGTGCCACCAGCAGAGATCGGCTGGGAGGCTACACCTTC; CDR3: CATSRDRLGGYTF; J: TRBJ1-2; D: NA; size: few; V: TRBV15
DNA: TGTGCCATCACTGCCGGACAGACCTACAATGAGCAGTTCTTC; CDR3: CAITAGQTYNEQFF; J: TRBJ2-1; D: NA; size: NA; V: TRBV10-3
DNA: TGCGCCAGCAGCTTGGGGGGGAGACTAGAGGTGAATGAGCAGTTCTTC; CDR3: CASSLGGRLEVNEQFF; J: TRBJ2-1; D: NA; size: few; V: TRBV5-1
DNA: TGCAGTGCTAGAGATCTGAGAGCCCCTGAAGCTTTCTTT; CDR3: CSARDLRAPEAFF; J: TRBJ1-1; D: NA; size: few; V: TRBV20-1